Listed here are 2 T cell receptor beta chains from one sample, sequenced in a study of T cells in Graves' hyperthyroidism and ophthalmopathy. RNA transcripts gave rise to amplified TCR beta CDR3 regions. HTBI primers drove first-round RT-PCR of the TCR CDR3. TCRdb fed the multiplex PCR reads into MiXCR, producing one record per CDR3 protein. The sample shows about 640,000 distinct CDR3 sequences, around 15% of them seen only once. The sequenced material came from blood. The receptors derive from a woman in her 50s with Graves' ophthalmopathy.

This clonotype occurred many times. The genes are TRBV30 and TRBJ1-1; D possibly corresponds to TRBD1 (5 bases). Germline V gene lookup returns CDR1 GTSNPN and CDR2 SVGIG (reference sequence). CDR3 size: 13 residues. Between the trimmed V and J ends, which lost 2 bases and 4 bases, there was a span of 11 bases. CDR3 bases: TGTGCCTGGAGTCCCTTTGGGGCCACTGAAGCTTTCTTT. It specifies CAWSPFGATEAFF.

There are many counts of this clonotype. J is TRBJ2-7 and V is TRBV27; 11 bases agree with TRBD1. The CDR3 has 15 residues. CDR1 MNHEY and CDR2 SMNVEV come from the germline V gene (reference sequence). The junction had 8 bases not matched to a gene; V was cut back by 5 bases and J by 5 bases. The DNA of the CDR3 is TGTGCCAGCAGTACCGGGACAGGGGGTAGGCACGAGCAGTACTTC. Translating gives CASSTGTGGRHEQYF.